This is a list of T cell receptor beta chains from one sample in a study of cytomegalovirus exposure and HLA in healthy donors. Assay used: immunoSEQ multiplex PCR; TCRdb lists only in-frame clones, some missing. Among over 85,000 clones listed, roughly nine tenths were seen once. Sequenced: PBMCs. These receptors originate from a woman aged 18-29 years in good health and CMV-seronegative. CDR3s include the opening cysteine and the closing phenylalanine or tryptophan. D genes are given only for firm matches. The size entry is marked missing in some rows and otherwise reads once, few, many or a size class.

length: 15; V: TRBV28; J: TRBJ1-1; size: -; D: -; DNA: TGTGCCAGCAGTTTTGGGAGGGGATTGAACACTGAAGCTTTCTTT; CDR3: CASSFGRGLNTEAFF
length: 13; V: TRBV6-6; J: TRBJ1-1; size: -; D: -; DNA: TGTGCCAGCAGTTACTCGGAACAGCTTGAAGCTTTCTTT; CDR3: CASSYSEQLEAFF
length: 15; V: TRBV7-7; J: TRBJ2-2; size: -; D: TRBD2; DNA: TGTGCTAGCAGCCCGACTAGCGGGGGGGCCGGGGAGCTGTTTTTT; CDR3: CASSPTSGGAGELFF
length: 13; V: TRBV29-1; J: TRBJ2-7; size: -; D: -; DNA: TGCAGCGGCGTCAATGGGACAATAGGAGTGCAGTACTTC; CDR3: CSGVNGTIGVQYF
length: 15; V: TRBV4-1; J: TRBJ2-5; size: -; D: -; DNA: TGCGCCAGCAGCCAAGGGCAGGGGGGTGTGGAGACCCAGTACTTC; CDR3: CASSQGQGGVETQYF
length: 13; V: TRBV6-6; J: TRBJ2-7; size: few; D: -; DNA: TGTGCCAGCAGCCATAGAGTAATCTACGAGCAGTACTTC; CDR3: CASSHRVIYEQYF
length: 16; V: TRBV5-1; J: TRBJ2-2; size: -; D: -; DNA: TGCGCCAGCAGCTTAAGACAGAATGCGAACACCGGGGAGCTGTTTTTT; CDR3: CASSLRQNANTGELFF
length: 15; V: TRBV7-9; J: TRBJ2-7; size: -; D: TRBD2; DNA: TGTGCCAGCAGCTCCAGCGGGCGGGGGGGCTACGAGCAGTACTTC; CDR3: CASSSSGRGGYEQYF
length: 18; V: TRBV11-2; J: TRBJ2-3; size: -; D: TRBD1; DNA: TGTGCCAGCAGCTTAATACGCGGGGGACAGGGGGCGATTAGGACGCAGTATTTT; CDR3: CASSLIRGGQGAIRTQYF
length: 16; V: TRBV7-2; J: TRBJ1-2; size: -; D: -; DNA: TGTGCCAGCAGCTACTACCGCCGACCGGCTCGTAATGGCTACACCTTC; CDR3: CASSYYRRPARNGYTF